These T cell receptor beta chains were read from a single sample in a study of T cell responses to AZD1222 COVID-19 vaccine. Method: immunoSEQ multiplex PCR; TCRdb's copy keeps in-frame clones and lacks some. The sample yields around 130,000 clones, 70% to 90% seen once. This sample comprised peripheral blood, obtained 28 days after the second AZD1222 dose. The receptors originated from an adult who received the AZD1222 COVID-19 vaccine. CDR3s include the opening cysteine and the closing phenylalanine or tryptophan. The D gene is left open where the match is weak. Clone size appears in some rows only: once, few, many, or a class for an expanded clone.

clone_size,d_call,j_call,v_call,cdr3_nt,cdr3_aa
few,-,TRBJ1-6,TRBV9,TGTGCCAGCAGCCCAGGATGGGGTGAAGTTGTCCACCTCCACTTT,CASSPGWGEVVHLHF
-,TRBD1,TRBJ1-4,TRBV11-2,TGTGCCAGCAGCTCACAGGGGGTTAATGAAAAACTGTTTTTT,CASSSQGVNEKLFF
once,TRBD1,TRBJ1-3,TRBV30,TGTGCCTGGAGTGCGGACAGGGCTGGAAACACCATATATTTT,CAWSADRAGNTIYF
-,-,TRBJ1-2,TRBV19,TGTGCCAGTATTGGGCAGAGAAACGACTATGGCTACACCTTC,CASIGQRNDYGYTF
-,TRBD1,TRBJ1-5,TRBV2,TGTGCCAGCAAGACAGGGGAACGGCAGCCCCAGCATTTT,CASKTGERQPQHF
-,-,TRBJ1-5,TRBV5-1,TGCGCCAGCAGCTTCGATAGCGACCAGCCCCAGCATTTT,CASSFDSDQPQHF
-,-,TRBJ1-5,TRBV2,TGTGCCAGCACCACGTGGGGAAATCAGCCCCAGCATTTT,CASTTWGNQPQHF
-,-,TRBJ1-4,TRBV5-1,TGCGCCAGCAGCCCTCGATTGTCAACTAATGAAAAACTGTTTTTT,CASSPRLSTNEKLFF
-,TRBD1,TRBJ1-6,TRBV30,TGTGCCTGGAGTACGGGACAGGGGCGAGTGTCCTATAATTCACCCCTCCACTTT,CAWSTGQGRVSYNSPLHF
-,TRBD1,TRBJ1-6,TRBV7-2,TGTGCCAGCAGGATAACAGGGGACTCACCCCTCCACTTT,CASRITGDSPLHF